This passage covers 12 T cell receptor beta chains from one sample sequenced in a study of blood T cell repertoires in COVID-19. Sequencing used immunoSEQ multiplex PCR; TCRdb keeps in-frame clones, though not all of them. The sample contains over 130,000 clones, 65% to 90% of which appear only once. Sequencing was performed on peripheral blood. These receptors were taken from a man aged 70 or older with acute or convalescent COVID-19.

This clone was seen once. This chain uses TRBV7-9 with TRBJ1-2; D is perhaps TRBD1 (6 bases). Germline V gene lookup returns CDR1 SEHNR and CDR2 FQNEAQ (reference sequence). The V end was cut by 0 bases, the J end by 5 bases, with 10 bases between. The CDR3 spans 14 residues. The CDR3 nucleotides read TGTGCCAGCAGCTTAGCGACAGGATCTTATGGCTACACCTTC. Residues: CASSLATGSYGYTF.

The genes are TRBV9 and TRBJ2-1; TRBD2 agrees at 12 bases. The V gene's germline CDR1 is SGDLS and CDR2 YYNGEE. The CDR3 is 15 amino acids. The trim removed 3 bases at V and 7 bases at J, leaving 5 bases unmatched. The CDR3 spells CASSALAGGPNEQFF. The DNA of the CDR3 is TGTGCCAGCAGCGCCCTAGCGGGAGGGCCGAATGAGCAGTTCTTC.

The chain combines TRBV9 with TRBJ2-7; tentative D call: TRBD1 (6 bases). Trimming shortened V by 4 bases and J by 2 bases, and 19 bases separated the two germline ends. Germline loops: CDR1 SGDLS, CDR2 YYNGEE. The CDR3 is made up of 16 amino acids. CDR3 in amino acids: CASSPNRASRPYEQYF. CDR3 coding DNA: TGTGCCAGCAGCCCAAACAGGGCCTCCCGGCCCTACGAGCAGTACTTC.

The chain is built from TRBV29-1 and TRBJ2-3; 12 bases map to TRBD2. Germline V CDR1 and CDR2: SQVTM, ANQGSEA. CDR3 length equals 18 residues. The junction had 13 bases not matched to a gene; V was cut back by 5 bases and J by 1 base. The chain's CDR3 is CSVMTSGSVGTGTDTQYF. The DNA of the CDR3 is TGCAGCGTTATGACTAGCGGGAGTGTGGGGACGGGCACAGATACGCAGTATTTT.

This chain connects TRBV24-1 to TRBJ2-1; 7 nucleotides agree with TRBD1. The ends lost 4 bases at V and 1 base at J; junction bases unmatched: 9. The CDR3 length is 17 residues. In germline, CDR1 is KGHDR, CDR2 SFDVKD. In DNA, the CDR3 is TGTGCCACCAGTGAAACGTCGACAGGGATATCCTACAATGAGCAGTTCTTC. It codes for CATSETSTGISYNEQFF.

The chain recombines TRBV9 with TRBJ2-3, with D uncertain. The germline V gene has CDR1 SGDLS and CDR2 YYNGEE. The CDR3 runs 15 residues. V was pared by 2 bases and J by 1 base, with 11 bases between. The CDR3: CASSVLSSGTDTQYF. The CDR3 bases are TGTGCCAGCAGCGTCCTATCTTCCGGCACAGATACGCAGTATTTT.

This chain links TRBV5-4 with TRBJ2-2; 11 nucleotides agree with TRBD2. This CDR3 has 16 amino acids. Germline CDR1 SGHNT, CDR2 YYREEE (reference sequence). The ends lost 0 bases at V and 4 bases at J; junction bases unmatched: 2. CDR3 in amino acids: CASSLELAGVTGELFF. CDR3 DNA: TGTGCCAGCAGCTTGGAACTAGCGGGAGTCACCGGGGAGCTGTTTTTT.

The CDR3 protein is CASSLWDRGERDQPQHF. DNA of the CDR3: TGTGCCAGCAGCTTATGGGACAGGGGAGAAAGGGATCAGCCCCAGCATTTT. The chain combines TRBV7-2 with TRBJ1-5; 10 nucleotides align to TRBD1. From germline, CDR1 is SGHTA and CDR2 FQGNSA. The CDR3 is made up of 17 amino acids. With 2 bases clipped from V and 5 bases from J, the junction kept 9 bases outside the gene matches.

The chain carries TRBV6-5 and TRBJ1-1; 10 bases map to TRBD1. Unmatched junction bases numbered 11, after V lost 5 bases and J lost 11 bases. The CDR3 is made up of 14 amino acids. Per germline, CDR1 MNHEY and CDR2 SVGAGI. The CDR3 DNA reads as TGTGCCAGCAGTCCCCGGGACAGGGGTGGAGAGGCTTTCTTT. Translated: CASSPRDRGGEAFF.

V gene TRBV11-2 combines with J gene TRBJ2-6, with 12 bases matching TRBD1. The CDR3 contains 18 residues. Trimming at V came to 3 bases and at J to 3 bases, leaving 6 bases not matched to a gene. Per the germline V gene, CDR1 is SGHAT and CDR2 is FQNNGV. CDR3 nucleotides: TGTGCCAGCAGCTTCCCGGGACAGGGGGCGTATGGGGCCAACGTCCTGACTTTC. Its protein is CASSFPGQGAYGANVLTF.

V usage is TRBV11-2 and J usage is TRBJ1-1; D is unclear. The V gene lost 1 base and the J gene lost 0 bases, with 9 bases spanning the gap. The CDR3 loop spans 15 amino acids. The germline CDR1 and CDR2 sequences are SGHAT and FQNNGV. CDR3 nucleotides: TGTGCCAGCAGCTTAGGGGCGAAGATGAACACTGAAGCTTTCTTT. The encoded protein is CASSLGAKMNTEAFF.

This rearrangement joins TRBV10-1 to TRBJ2-7; D unclear. This CDR3 is 14 amino acids long. V was cut by 10 bases and J by 2 bases, with 18 bases left in between. The germline CDR1 and CDR2 sequences are WNHNN and SYGVQD (reference sequence). This chain's CDR3 is CATVPLTSPYEQYF. For the CDR3, the DNA is TGCGCCACCGTGCCCCTTACGAGCCCCTACGAGCAGTACTTC.